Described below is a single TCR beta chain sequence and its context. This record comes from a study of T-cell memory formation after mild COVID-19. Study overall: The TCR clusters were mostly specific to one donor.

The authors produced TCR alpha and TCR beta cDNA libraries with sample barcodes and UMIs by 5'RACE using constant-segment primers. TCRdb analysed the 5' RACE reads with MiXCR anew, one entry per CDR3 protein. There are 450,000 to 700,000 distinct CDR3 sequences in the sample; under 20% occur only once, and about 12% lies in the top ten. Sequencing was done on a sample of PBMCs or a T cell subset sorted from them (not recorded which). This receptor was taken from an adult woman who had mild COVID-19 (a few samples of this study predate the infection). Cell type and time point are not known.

CDR3 protein: CASSYLGTRGNPGLWYEQYF. The DNA for the CDR3 is TGTGCCAGCAGTTACTTAGGTACGCGAGGGAACCCCGGCCTATGGTACGAGCAGTACTTC. The chain has TRBV6-5 and TRBJ2-7; weak D call: TRBD2 (5 bases). This CDR3 comprises 20 residues. Germline CDR1 and CDR2: MNHEY and SVGAGI. With 1 base removed from V and 4 bases from J, the gap between germline ends came to 29 bases.